This TCR beta chain appears in the sequencing data of a study of tumor and adjacent non-tumor tissue in lung cancer. For the study at large: On average, productive TCRbeta reads reached about 4.17 million per sample. Study results and limitations: Top 100 clones took a larger repertoire share in normal lung.

Three rounds of nested PCR, following a modified ARM-PCR protocol, produced the TCRbeta library. MiXCR, run by TCRdb on the multiplex PCR reads, gives a single entry per CDR3 protein. The sample consists of some 100,000 distinct CDR3 sequences, roughly two thirds of them appearing once. In germline, CDR1 is KGHSH, CDR2 LQKENI. V lost 0 bases, J lost 4 bases, and 9 bases lay in between. The CDR3 is made up of 14 amino acids. The template was RNA from unsorted bulk tissue. More than 3 cm separated this lung sample from the edge of the tumor. Comment on this clonotype: Its cognate antigen is unknown.

The receptor comes from a man aged 25-45 years with non-small cell lung cancer. Source material: distant non-tumor lung tissue. J is TRBJ1-2 and V is TRBV18; tentatively, D is TRBD1 (5 bases). Written as DNA, the CDR3 is TGTGCCAGCTCACCACCGTGGGGCGTCTATGGCTACACCTTC. It yields the protein CASSPPWGVYGYTF. Full variable domain (missing parts from reference TRBV18 and TRBJ1-2): NAGVMQNPRHLVRRRGQEARLRCSPMKGHSHVYWYRQLPEEGLKFMVYLQKENIIDESGMPKERFSAEFPKEGPSILRIQQVVRGDSAAYFCASSPPWGVYGYTFGSGTRLTVV.